These 28 T cell receptor beta chains were all obtained from the same sample, sequenced in a study of beta chain features in type 1 diabetes. The authors reverse transcribed all of the isolated RNA, so sequencing captured expressed TCRB transcripts. The table came from immunoSEQ multiplex PCR; TCRdb's copy has only in-frame clones and leaves some out. Among more than 150,000 clones listed, about 13% were seen once. Sequencing was carried out using central memory CD4+ T cells from blood. The receptors stem from a woman aged 18-29 years in good health.

The V and J genes are TRBV19 and TRBJ2-6, with D possibly TRBD1 on 5 matching bases. V was cut by 6 bases and J by 4 bases, with 13 bases left in between. This CDR3 is built from 15 residues. Germline values: CDR1 LNHDA, CDR2 SQIVND (reference sequence). CDR3 residues: CASRDKPVGANVLTF. Here the CDR3 DNA reads TGTGCCAGTAGGGACAAGCCTGTAGGGGCCAACGTCCTGACTTTC.

This clone was observed a few times. The rearrangement joins TRBV4-1 to TRBJ2-2, with 9 bases fitting TRBD1. CDR3 size: 15 residues. The V and J ends lost 4 bases and 6 bases, in that order; junction bases with no gene match: 6. Germline V gene data show CDR1 as MGHRA and CDR2 as YSYEKL. CDR3 sequence reads: CASSPGTGIPGELFF. The CDR3 DNA reads TGCGCCAGCAGCCCCGGGACAGGGATTCCCGGGGAGCTGTTTTTT.

The chain links TRBV5-1 to TRBJ2-3, with 7 bases lining up with TRBD2. This CDR3 is 15 amino acids long. Germline CDR1 SGHRS, CDR2 YFSETQ. J was trimmed by 3 bases and V by 7 bases; bases with no gene match: 11. As DNA, the CDR3 is TGCGCCAGCTTACCGGAAGCGGGAAGGACAGATACGCAGTATTTT. Protein product: CASLPEAGRTDTQYF.

A few counts support this clone. The gene calls are TRBV10-3 and TRBJ2-7; 13 bases line up with TRBD2. The V and J ends lost 10 bases and 6 bases, in that order; junction bases with no gene match: 6. This CDR3 has 13 amino acids. The V gene's germline CDR1 is ENHRY and CDR2 SYGVKD. DNA of the CDR3: TGTGCCAGCACCGGGACTAGCGGGACCGAGCAGTACTTC. Translated, it gives CASTGTSGTEQYF.

The chain has TRBV18 and TRBJ2-2; unclear D gene. This CDR3 has 15 amino acids. The germline V and J ends were trimmed by 3 bases and 1 base, with 9 bases remaining between them. CDR1 and CDR2 from the germline V gene are KGHSH and LQKENI. The DNA of the CDR3 is TGTGCCAGCTCACCCTCCGCCAGGAACACCGGGGAGCTGTTTTTT. Protein: CASSPSARNTGELFF.

V and J are TRBV6-6 and TRBJ2-1; tentative D call: TRBD2 (6 bases). The CDR3 has 15 residues. V was shortened by 5 bases and J by 6 bases, with 17 bases between the two germline ends. CDR1 and CDR2 (germline): MNHNY, SVGAGI (reference sequence). CDR3 sequence reads: CASSAGTPAGNEQFF. DNA of the CDR3: TGTGCCAGCAGTGCTGGGACCCCAGCGGGCAATGAGCAGTTCTTC.

This clone was observed a handful of times. The gene calls are TRBV4-1 and TRBJ2-7; a possible D gene is TRBD2 (5 bases). Deletions cut 5 bases from V and 2 bases from J, with 16 bases between. The germline gives CDR1 MGHRA, CDR2 YSYEKL. This CDR3 spans 15 amino acids. This CDR3 is CASSSNRADTYEQYF. The CDR3 DNA follows: TGCGCCAGCAGCTCGAATCGAGCGGATACCTACGAGCAGTACTTC.

V usage is TRBV7-9 and J usage is TRBJ2-5, with D uncertain. CDR3 length: 10 amino acids. In germline, CDR1 is SEHNR, CDR2 FQNEAQ (reference sequence). The V and J ends lost 8 bases and 7 bases respectively, with 8 bases between them. In DNA, the CDR3 is TGTGCCAGCGACGGAGCGACCCAGTACTTC. Translating gives CASDGATQYF.

The rearrangement uses TRBV6-5 and TRBJ2-5, with TRBD1 as a possible D gene (5 bases). Trimming stripped 6 bases from V and 1 base from J, with 12 bases between. The CDR3 has 14 amino acids. Germline V gene sequence: CDR1 MNHEY, CDR2 SVGAGI. CDR3 residues: CASRSQGLQETQYF. The CDR3 DNA reads as TGTGCCAGCAGATCCCAGGGCCTCCAAGAGACCCAGTACTTC.

V is TRBV27 and J is TRBJ1-2; D is ambiguous. The CDR3 has 14 residues. Germline V gene sequence: CDR1 MNHEY, CDR2 SMNVEV (reference sequence). V was shortened by 4 bases and J by 5 bases, with 14 bases between the two germline ends. For the CDR3, the DNA is TGTGCCAGCAGTTCCTATCTTCAACCTTATGGCTACACCTTC. Residues: CASSSYLQPYGYTF.

The rearrangement links TRBV5-1 to TRBJ2-7; 7 bases are a match to TRBD2. This CDR3 spans 15 amino acids. The J segment lost 2 bases and the V segment lost 2 bases, leaving 7 bases of the junction unmatched. CDR1 is SGHRS, CDR2 YFSETQ, per germline. The DNA of the CDR3 is TGCGCCAGCAGCTTATCCGCTAGCGGCACCTACGAGCAGTACTTC. Translating it yields CASSLSASGTYEQYF.

This clone was seen a handful of times. This chain joins TRBV5-4 and TRBJ2-5, with D perhaps matching TRBD2 (5 bases). Germline CDR1 reads SGHNT; CDR2 reads YYREEE (reference sequence). The CDR3 is 15 amino acids. The ends were cut back, 4 bases at V and 5 bases at J, with 18 bases in the middle. The CDR3 protein is CASSPRWELRETQYF. CDR3 DNA sequence: TGTGCCAGCAGCCCAAGATGGGAGCTCCGGGAGACCCAGTACTTC.

The sample holds a few counts of this clone. Here the CDR3 reads CASSLYETSGRAKHEQYF. In DNA form, the CDR3 reads TGCGCCAGCAGCTTATATGAGACTAGCGGGAGGGCAAAGCACGAGCAGTACTTC. The chain links TRBV5-1 to TRBJ2-7; TRBD2 aligns across 14 bases. This CDR3 has 18 residues. CDR1 SGHRS and CDR2 YFSETQ come from the germline V gene. V was pared by 2 bases and J by 5 bases, with 12 bases of the junction left unmatched. Full variable domain (missing parts from reference TRBV5-1 and TRBJ2-7): KAGVTQTPRYLIKTRGQQVTLSCSPISGHRSVSWYQQTPGQGLQFLFEYFSETQRNKGNFPGRFSGRQFSNSRSEMNVSTLELGDSALYLCASSLYETSGRAKHEQYFGPGTRLTVT.

This clone was counted between two and nine times. The chain has TRBV7-9 and TRBJ1-1, with D possibly matching TRBD1 (6 bases). The V and J ends lost 1 base and 8 bases respectively, with 11 bases between them. The CDR3 covers 13 residues. CDR1 and CDR2 (germline): SEHNR, FQNEAQ (reference sequence). The CDR3 loop is CASSLGGQGEAFF. The CDR3, as DNA: TGTGCCAGCAGCTTAGGGGGGCAGGGGGAAGCTTTCTTT. The variable domain in full, completed from reference TRBV7-9 and TRBJ1-1, reads DTGVSQNPRHKITKRGQNVTFRCDPISEHNRLYWYRQTLGQGPEFLTYFQNEAQLEKSRLLSDRFSAERPKGSFSTLEIQRTEQGDSAMYLCASSLGGQGEAFFGQGTRLTVV.

This clone appeared a few times. The chain recombines TRBV11-1 with TRBJ2-3; D may be TRBD1 (5 bases). The CDR3 covers 14 residues. Germline CDR1 and CDR2: SGHAT and FQDESV (reference sequence). Between the trimmed V and J ends, which lost 5 bases and 1 base, there was a span of 10 bases. The CDR3 coding sequence is TGTGCCAGCAGCCCCAGGGAAGGCACAGATACGCAGTATTTT. It encodes CASSPREGTDTQYF.

The gene calls are TRBV11-2 and TRBJ2-3, with 10 bases matching TRBD2. Losses at the gene ends were 3 bases for V and 5 bases for J; bases not matched to a gene: 8. CDR1 is SGHAT, CDR2 FQNNGV, per germline. CDR3 length: 16 amino acids. CDR3 nucleotides: TGTGCCAGCAGCTTCTGGACTAGCGGTCGGGGAGATACGCAGTATTTT. Translated: CASSFWTSGRGDTQYF.

V usage is TRBV27 and J usage is TRBJ1-1, with 11 bases fitting TRBD1. Germline V gene sequence: CDR1 MNHEY, CDR2 SMNVEV (reference sequence). This CDR3 contains 15 residues. J lost 2 bases, V lost 6 bases, and 5 bases had no gene match. This CDR3 reads CASSGQGAVNTEAFF. In DNA form, the CDR3 reads TGTGCCAGCAGCGGACAGGGGGCTGTTAACACTGAAGCTTTCTTT.

This clone has more than one count but fewer than ten. The J gene is TRBJ2-1, the V gene TRBV29-1; D gene ambiguous. Germline CDR1 is SQVTM and CDR2 is ANQGSEA. V was cut by 1 base and J by 6 bases, with 10 bases left in between. The CDR3 totals 13 residues. The CDR3 reads CSVEVQWANEQFF. CDR3 nucleotide sequence: TGCAGCGTTGAAGTCCAGTGGGCCAATGAGCAGTTCTTC.

A few counts support this clone. V gene TRBV28 combines with J gene TRBJ2-7; TRBD2 aligns across 8 bases. Germline V gene data show CDR1 as MDHEN and CDR2 as SYDVKM. The CDR3 loop spans 15 amino acids. J was trimmed by 2 bases and V by 6 bases; bases with no gene match: 9. CDR3 coding DNA: TGTGCCAGCAGCCCCCCGGGGGGGACCGCCTACGAGCAGTACTTC. It specifies CASSPPGGTAYEQYF. Complete variable domain (other parts from reference TRBV28 and TRBJ2-7): DVKVTQSSRYLVKRTGEKVFLECVQDMDHENMFWYRQDPGLGLRLIYFSYDVKMKEKGDIPEGYSVSREKKERFSLILESASTNQTSMYLCASSPPGGTAYEQYFGPGTRLTVT.

The chain links TRBV4-1 to TRBJ2-5, with D tentatively TRBD1 (5 bases). Germline CDR1 MGHRA, CDR2 YSYEKL. Trimming pared 1 base from V and 4 bases from J, leaving 16 bases between. This CDR3 is 16 amino acids long. The CDR3 bases are TGCGCCAGCAGCCAAGGATGGACAAAGGCTGGAGAGACCCAGTACTTC. This translates into CASSQGWTKAGETQYF.

This clone showed up just a few times. V is TRBV11-2 and J is TRBJ2-2; 8 bases align to TRBD2. The germline V gene has CDR1 SGHAT and CDR2 FQNNGV. V shed 3 bases and J 3 bases; nucleotides not matched to a gene: 9. The CDR3 is 17 residues long. CDR3 amino acids: CASSFPGRAPDTGELFF. CDR3 nucleotides: TGTGCCAGCAGCTTCCCCGGGAGGGCCCCAGACACCGGGGAGCTGTTTTTT.

In this sample, this clone turned up a few times. The V call is TRBV13, the J call TRBJ2-1; 9 nucleotides line up with TRBD2. V was clipped by 9 bases and J by 4 bases; unmatched bases: 10. CDR1 and CDR2 (germline): PRHDT, FYEKMQ (reference sequence). The CDR3 contains 15 residues. The CDR3 protein is CASTHPGLAYNEQFF. The CDR3 region has the DNA TGTGCCAGTACCCACCCGGGACTAGCTTACAATGAGCAGTTCTTC.

This clone was counted only a few times. The V gene is TRBV30, the J gene TRBJ1-4; TRBD1 matches 7 bases. The junction had 6 bases not matched to a gene; V was cut back by 1 base and J by 7 bases. CDR3 size: 14 residues. The germline V gene has CDR1 GTSNPN and CDR2 SVGIG (reference sequence). CDR3 in amino acids: CAWSEGAASEKLFF. The CDR3 coding sequence is TGTGCCTGGAGTGAGGGGGCTGCGAGTGAAAAACTGTTTTTT.

The genes are TRBV14 and TRBJ2-3, with a possible D match to TRBD2 (6 bases). The CDR3 has 13 residues. Germline CDR1 is SGHDN and CDR2 is FVKESK. V shed 4 bases and J shed 1 base, with 6 bases lying between them. Here the CDR3 reads CASSLAGTDTQYF. In DNA form, the CDR3 reads TGTGCCAGCAGCCTAGCGGGCACAGATACGCAGTATTTT.

This clone came up a few times. The CDR3 is CASSRTGYTGELFF. Here the CDR3 DNA reads TGTGCCAGCAGCAGAACAGGGTACACCGGGGAGCTGTTTTTT. The chain is built from TRBV9 and TRBJ2-2; tentative D call: TRBD1 (6 bases). This CDR3 comprises 14 residues. V gave up 4 bases and J gave up 3 bases, with 10 bases separating them. Germline V gene sequence: CDR1 SGDLS, CDR2 YYNGEE.

This chain uses TRBV6-6 with TRBJ1-2, with a weak D call TRBD1 (6 bases). Germline CDR1 and CDR2: MNHNY and SVGAGI (reference sequence). Trimming stripped 6 bases from V and 0 bases from J, with 11 bases between. CDR3 length equals 14 residues. The CDR3: CASSGTGSNYGYTF. CDR3 sequence (DNA): TGTGCCAGCAGCGGAACAGGGTCTAACTATGGCTACACCTTC.

This sequence joins TRBV7-2 and TRBJ2-1; a possible D gene is TRBD1 (6 bases). Trimming shortened V by 6 bases and J by 4 bases, and 10 bases separated the two germline ends. CDR3 length: 13 residues. Looked up from germline, CDR1 is SGHTA and CDR2 is FQGNSA. DNA of the CDR3: TGTGCCAGCAGTCCGGACAGATACAATGAGCAGTTCTTC. Protein sequence: CASSPDRYNEQFF.

The rearrangement links TRBV9 to TRBJ1-2, with 11 bases matching TRBD1. The CDR3 has 14 residues. Per the germline V gene, CDR1 is SGDLS and CDR2 is YYNGEE. V trimming: 6 bases; J trimming: 2 bases; junction bases outside the gene matches: 3. CDR3 residues: CASTRDRGNYGYTF. CDR3 DNA: TGTGCCAGCACTCGGGACAGGGGGAACTATGGCTACACCTTC.